This TCR beta chain was captured by sequencing in a study of monozygotic twins with inflammatory bowel disease. Details on this clonotype: Its antigen is not identified.

The germline V gene has CDR1 MNHEY and CDR2 SVGAGI. The CDR3 runs to 12 residues. Nested amplification of TCRalpha and TCRbeta cDNA involved two PCRs of around 15 and 9 cycles. TCRdb reprocessed the 5' RACE reads and reports one entry per CDR3 protein, with no DNA. The sample totals 400,000 or so distinct CDR3 sequences. General observations from the study: Inverse Simpson values showed less TCRbeta diversity in IBD patients than in their healthy co-twins. Repertoires of patients may have been made more variable by differing immunosuppressive treatments.

Sequenced material: blood. This receptor was identified in a human donor with ulcerative colitis or Crohn's disease, or a healthy co-twin of an affected twin (not recorded which). The V call is TRBV6-5, the J call TRBJ1-2. CDR3 sequence reads: CASSYGPNGYTF.